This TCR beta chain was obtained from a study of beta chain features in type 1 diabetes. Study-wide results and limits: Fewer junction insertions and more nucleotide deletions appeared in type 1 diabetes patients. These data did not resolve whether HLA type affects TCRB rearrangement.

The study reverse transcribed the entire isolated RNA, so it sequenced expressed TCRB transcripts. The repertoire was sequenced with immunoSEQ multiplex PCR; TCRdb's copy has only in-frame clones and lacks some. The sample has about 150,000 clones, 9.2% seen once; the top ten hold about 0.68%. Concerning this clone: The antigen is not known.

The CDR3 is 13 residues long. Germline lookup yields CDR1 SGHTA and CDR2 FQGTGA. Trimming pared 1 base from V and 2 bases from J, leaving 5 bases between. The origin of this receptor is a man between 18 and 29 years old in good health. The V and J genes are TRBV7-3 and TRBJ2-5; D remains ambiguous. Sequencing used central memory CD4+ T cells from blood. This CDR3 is CASSLSGQETQYF. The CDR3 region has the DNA TGTGCCAGCAGCTTAAGCGGACAAGAGACCCAGTACTTC.